The rows below give T cell receptor beta chains drawn from one sample of a study of blood T cell repertoires in COVID-19. Clones were read by immunoSEQ multiplex PCR, and TCRdb kept only the in-frame ones, dropping some. The sample includes 90,000 to 120,000 clones, roughly 85% of them seen just once. Sequenced material: peripheral blood. These receptors were taken from a human donor in a cohort sampled during active COVID-19. Each CDR3 is given with its conserved first and last residue. D genes are given only for firm matches. Size values are once, few and many counts, or a class for expanded clones, and some rows have none.

TRBV9	TRBD2	15	-	TRBJ2-2	CASSPWGGNTGELFF	TGTGCCAGCAGCCCGTGGGGGGGGAACACCGGGGAGCTGTTTTTT
TRBV9	-	15	-	TRBJ2-3	CASSVAVSSTDTQYF	TGTGCCAGCAGCGTAGCAGTTTCTAGCACAGATACGCAGTATTTT
TRBV13	-	14	-	TRBJ1-1	CASRKRAENTEAFF	TGTGCCAGCAGGAAGAGGGCGGAGAACACTGAAGCTTTCTTT
TRBV28	-	17	-	TRBJ2-3	CASSPYAGTHSTDTQYF	TGTGCCAGCAGCCCCTACGCCGGGACACATAGCACAGATACGCAGTATTTT
TRBV7-9	TRBD1	15	-	TRBJ2-1	CASSLQGSSYNEQFF	TGTGCCAGCAGCCTACAGGGGAGTTCCTACAATGAGCAGTTCTTC
TRBV18	TRBD1	16	-	TRBJ1-1	CASSPDRVLGNTEAFF	TGTGCCAGCTCACCAGACAGGGTTTTAGGAAACACTGAAGCTTTCTTT
TRBV5-4	-	15	-	TRBJ2-1	CASSLGGGPINEQFF	TGTGCCAGCAGCTTAGGGGGAGGGCCTATCAATGAGCAGTTCTTC
TRBV27	TRBD1	15	-	TRBJ1-2	CASSFTLGQIYGYTF	TGTGCCAGCAGTTTTACCCTGGGACAGATCTATGGCTACACCTTC
TRBV7-9	TRBD1	15	-	TRBJ1-2	CASSLATGTGYGYTF	TGTGCCAGCAGCTTAGCCACCGGGACAGGGTATGGCTACACCTTC
TRBV5-1	TRBD2	17	once	TRBJ2-3	CASSLYSSGRATDTQYF	TGCGCCAGCAGCTTGTACTCTAGCGGGAGGGCCACAGATACGCAGTATTTT
TRBV9	-	16	-	TRBJ2-2	CASSVGASPNTGELFF	TGTGCCAGCAGCGTAGGGGCGTCGCCGAACACCGGGGAGCTGTTTTTT
TRBV7-3	TRBD2	15	-	TRBJ2-2	CASSWVAGNTGELFF	TGTGCCAGCAGCTGGGTAGCGGGGAACACCGGGGAGCTGTTTTTT
TRBV30	-	14	few	TRBJ1-6	CAWTRRVVDSPLHF	TGTGCCTGGACCAGACGGGTAGTCGATTCACCCCTCCACTTT
TRBV7-2	TRBD2	15	once	TRBJ2-1	CASSLDGTRYNEQFF	TGTGCCAGCAGCTTAGATGGGACTAGGTACAATGAGCAGTTCTTC
TRBV28	-	14	-	TRBJ1-4	CASSLGGEGEKLFF	TGTGCCAGCAGTTTAGGCGGGGAGGGCGAAAAACTGTTTTTT
TRBV27	TRBD1	12	few	TRBJ1-1	CASTSTGGEAFF	TGTGCCAGCACCTCGACAGGGGGCGAAGCTTTCTTT
TRBV11-2	-	15	many	TRBJ1-6	CASSLLAGQGSPLHF	TGTGCCAGCAGCTTACTTGCGGGGCAAGGTTCACCCCTCCACTTT
TRBV28	TRBD2	15	once	TRBJ2-7	CASSFFLAGAYEQYF	TGTGCCAGCAGTTTCTTCCTAGCGGGAGCCTACGAGCAGTACTTC
TRBV6-5	-	15	-	TRBJ1-5	CASSYSGGAGQPQHF	TGTGCCAGCAGTTACTCGGGGGGGGCGGGGCAGCCCCAGCATTTT
TRBV28	-	14	-	TRBJ2-1	CASTTEASYNEQFF	TGTGCCAGCACCACCGAGGCATCCTACAATGAGCAGTTCTTC
TRBV28	-	12	-	TRBJ1-6	CASSFGGSPLHF	TGTGCCAGCAGTTTCGGGGGTTCACCCCTCCACTTT
TRBV2	TRBD1	15	-	TRBJ1-1	CASSGTGLRGTEAFF	TGTGCCAGCAGTGGGACAGGGTTAAGAGGAACTGAAGCTTTCTTT
TRBV12-3/TRBV12-4	TRBD1	13	-	TRBJ1-6	CASRMTGESPLHF	TGTGCCAGCAGAATGACAGGGGAATCACCCCTCCACTTT
TRBV10-3	TRBD1	12	-	TRBJ1-2	CATERTGHGYTF	TGTGCCACCGAAAGGACAGGGCATGGCTACACCTTC
TRBV6-2/TRBV6-3	TRBD2	11	-	TRBJ2-7	CASSTTSASSF	TGTGCCAGCAGTACGACTAGCGCATCTAGCTTC
TRBV11-3	TRBD1	14	-	TRBJ1-1	CASIRDREDTEAFF	TGTGCCAGCATCCGGGACAGGGAGGACACTGAAGCTTTCTTT
TRBV5-1	TRBD2	17	-	TRBJ2-1	CASSAGTSGGPGNEQFF	TGCGCCAGCAGCGCCGGGACTAGCGGGGGGCCTGGCAATGAGCAGTTCTTC
TRBV5-4	TRBD2	16	-	TRBJ2-7	CASSLELAGLPYEQYF	TGTGCCAGCAGCTTGGAGCTAGCGGGACTACCCTACGAGCAGTACTTC
TRBV29-1	-	13	-	TRBJ2-7	CSVGLKPGPGQYF	TGCAGCGTTGGCCTAAAACCAGGGCCAGGGCAGTACTTC
TRBV4-3	TRBD1	19	-	TRBJ2-3	CASSQDRYTGTGGRNTQYF	TGCGCCAGCAGCCAAGATCGGTACACCGGGACAGGGGGTAGAAATACGCAGTATTTT
TRBV9	-	16	-	TRBJ1-6	CASSTGLQGGNSPLHF	TGTGCCAGCAGCACCGGACTTCAGGGAGGGAATTCACCCCTCCACTTT
TRBV2	TRBD1	14	-	TRBJ2-7	CASRLQGSSYEQYF	TGTGCCAGCAGGCTACAGGGGAGCTCCTACGAGCAGTACTTC
TRBV5-5	TRBD1	14	-	TRBJ1-6	CASSLGQGNSPLHF	TGTGCCAGCAGCTTGGGACAGGGGAATTCACCCCTCCACTTT
TRBV6-4	-	13	-	TRBJ2-3	CASSELGTGTQYF	TGTGCCAGCAGTGAATTAGGAACGGGTACGCAGTATTTT
TRBV7-2	-	13	-	TRBJ2-1	CASSLTRNNEQFF	TGTGCCAGCAGCCTGACTAGAAACAATGAGCAGTTCTTC
TRBV25-1	-	15	few	TRBJ2-5	CASSEIRTGQETQYF	TGTGCCAGCAGTGAAATTAGAACAGGGCAAGAGACCCAGTACTTC
TRBV29-1	TRBD1	13	-	TRBJ2-1	CSTPGQGGNEQFF	TGCAGCACCCCGGGACAGGGCGGCAATGAGCAGTTCTTC
TRBV10-3	-	13	-	TRBJ2-7	CATSGSGTYEQYF	TGTGCCACATCGGGTTCAGGGACCTACGAGCAGTACTTC
TRBV2	-	15	-	TRBJ2-5	CASRPRTTPEETQYF	TGTGCCAGCAGGCCCAGGACTACGCCAGAAGAGACCCAGTACTTC
TRBV5-1	TRBD1	15	-	TRBJ2-1	CASSTGQGNPNEQFF	TGCGCCAGCAGCACGGGACAGGGGAATCCCAATGAGCAGTTCTTC
TRBV28	-	13	-	TRBJ2-5	CASSFLPLETQYF	TGTGCCAGCAGTTTCCTACCCTTGGAGACCCAGTACTTC
TRBV27	TRBD1	14	-	TRBJ2-7	CASSPRDRSYEQYF	TGTGCCAGCAGTCCACGGGACAGATCTTACGAGCAGTACTTC
TRBV24-1	-	13	once	TRBJ1-5	CATSDRGLQPQHF	TGTGCCACCAGTGATCGGGGACTACAGCCCCAGCATTTT